This entry concerns a single TCR beta chain. Clones were sequenced by immunoSEQ multiplex PCR, and TCRdb holds only the in-frame ones, with some missing. The sample has approximately 140,000 clones, approximately 89% seen once. This sample is drawn from a study of cytotoxic CD8 clonotypes in ibrutinib-treated CLL. Study in general: Outcomes included 25 or so partial and 2 complete responses; after median roughly 71 months, approximately 15 stayed remitted and roughly twelve progressed.

The CDR3 totals 15 residues. Germline V gives CDR1 MDHEN, CDR2 SYDVKM. The J segment lost 0 bases and the V segment lost 5 bases, leaving 4 bases of the junction unmatched. J is TRBJ2-1 and V is TRBV28, with 7 bases aligning to TRBD2. This clonotype originated in a human donor with chronic lymphocytic leukemia. The sample in question was PBMCs, obtained after 12 months of ibrutinib treatment. This CDR3 reads CASSRLAASYNEQFF. The CDR3 DNA reads TGTGCCAGCAGTCGGCTAGCGGCCTCCTACAATGAGCAGTTCTTC.